This section outlines one T cell receptor beta chain sequence together with its context. Its target is unknown. The sample originates from a study of post-analysis software for immune sequencing data. General study findings and limits: Among 4 or 5 TRBV segments more frequent in patients than controls were TRBV5-6, TRBV5-1 and TRBV20-1.

V lost 0 bases and J lost 7, with 10 bases in between. The CDR3 extends over 12 amino acids. CDR1 and CDR2 (germline): GTSNPN, SVGIG (reference sequence). Unique molecular identifiers had been added to the TCR beta cDNA libraries. TCRdb itself ran the PCR reads through MiXCR, one entry per CDR3 protein. The sample includes approximately 730,000 distinct CDR3 sequences, roughly 50% of them seen just once. The clonotype comes from a girl aged 10 to 17 with multiple sclerosis. Material: blood. J is TRBJ2-7 and V is TRBV30; D is unclear. The CDR3 sequence: CAWSVVVGEQYF. The CDR3 coding sequence is TGTGCCTGGAGTGTCGTCGTGGGTGAGCAGTACTTC.